This T cell receptor beta chain was captured by sequencing in a study of T cells in localized non-small cell lung cancer. Study-level findings and limits: In adjacent lung appeared a median about 58 of the top 100 tumor clones. The study found T cell clonality highest in uninvolved adjacent lung, above tumor.

Details on this clone: What it binds is not known.

Deletions cut 3 bases from V and 3 bases from J, with 11 bases between. The CDR3 runs to 13 residues. Germline lookup yields CDR1 GTSNPN and CDR2 SVGIG (reference sequence). Clones were read by immunoSEQ multiplex PCR, and TCRdb kept only the in-frame ones, dropping some. The data contain some 1,300 clones, about 20% of them seen just once; the ten biggest clones take up roughly 22%. The sampled adjacent lung lay at least 2 cm from the tumor margin and showed no atypia. The TCR was taken from an older male donor with stage III lung adenocarcinoma. The chain links TRBV30 to TRBJ1-2; D remains ambiguous. The sequences come from normal lung tissue next to the tumor, collected before any cancer treatment. The CDR3 loop is CAWSLGSYYGYTF. DNA of the CDR3: TGTGCCTGGAGCCTAGGGTCGTACTATGGCTACACCTTC.